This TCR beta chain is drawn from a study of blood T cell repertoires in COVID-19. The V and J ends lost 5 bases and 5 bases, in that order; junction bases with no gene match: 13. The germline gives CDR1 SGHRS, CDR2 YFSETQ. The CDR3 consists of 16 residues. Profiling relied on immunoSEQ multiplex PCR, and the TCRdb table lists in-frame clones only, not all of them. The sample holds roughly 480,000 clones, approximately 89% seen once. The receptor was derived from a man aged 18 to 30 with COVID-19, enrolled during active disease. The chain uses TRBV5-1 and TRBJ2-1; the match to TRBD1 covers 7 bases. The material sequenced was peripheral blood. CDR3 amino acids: CASSQIQLGQHNEQFF. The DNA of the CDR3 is TGCGCCAGCAGTCAGATCCAATTGGGACAGCACAATGAGCAGTTCTTC.